A selection of T cell receptor beta chains follows, all from one sample in a study of control samples from healthy donors and cancer patients. TCRdb keeps only in-frame clones here, not all; method: immunoSEQ multiplex PCR. The sample consists of approximately 170,000 clones, around 87% of them appearing once. Specimen: blood. All receptors come from a woman aged 50 to 65 in good health. Both conserved end residues are part of each CDR3. Each record gives: clone size, J gene, D gene, V gene, CDR3 DNA, CDR3 protein. A D gene is named only where the DNA matches it firmly. Part of the rows lack a size; the others show once, few, many or a class for expanded clones.

clone_size: -; j_call: TRBJ1-1; d_call: -; v_call: TRBV5-1; cdr3_nt: TGCGCCAGCAGCGAGGCAATGAACACTGAAGCTTTCTTT; cdr3_aa: CASSEAMNTEAFF
clone_size: -; j_call: TRBJ1-6; d_call: -; v_call: TRBV5-1; cdr3_nt: TGCGCCAGCAGCTTGGTCCAGGGAAATAATTCACCCCTCCACTTT; cdr3_aa: CASSLVQGNNSPLHF
clone_size: -; j_call: TRBJ2-7; d_call: -; v_call: TRBV27; cdr3_nt: TGTGCCAGCAGTTTCGGACAGGGCAGAGCGGGGGGTATCTACGAGCAGTACTTC; cdr3_aa: CASSFGQGRAGGIYEQYF
clone_size: -; j_call: TRBJ1-1; d_call: TRBD1; v_call: TRBV6-6; cdr3_nt: TGTGCCAGCAGTCTAGGGGGCGAGATGAACACTGAAGCTTTCTTT; cdr3_aa: CASSLGGEMNTEAFF
clone_size: -; j_call: TRBJ2-2; d_call: TRBD1; v_call: TRBV5-1; cdr3_nt: TGCGCCAGCAGCTTGCGTTCTGGACAGGGAGGTTATCCCGGGGAGCTGTTTTTT; cdr3_aa: CASSLRSGQGGYPGELFF
clone_size: -; j_call: TRBJ1-2; d_call: -; v_call: TRBV7-3; cdr3_nt: TGTGCCAGCAGCTTAAGGCCCATCGCGGGGGCCCAGAACTATGGCTACACCTTC; cdr3_aa: CASSLRPIAGAQNYGYTF
clone_size: -; j_call: TRBJ1-1; d_call: -; v_call: TRBV18; cdr3_nt: TGTGCCAGCTCACCTCCGGAGCGGAACACTGAAGCTTTCTTT; cdr3_aa: CASSPPERNTEAFF
clone_size: -; j_call: TRBJ1-2; d_call: TRBD1; v_call: TRBV29-1; cdr3_nt: TGCAGCGTCACCCGGACAGGGGGGGATGGCTACACCTTC; cdr3_aa: CSVTRTGGDGYTF
clone_size: -; j_call: TRBJ2-5; d_call: -; v_call: TRBV7-7; cdr3_nt: TGTGCTAGCAGCTTATTGGCGGCGTCAGCCCAAGAGACCCAGTACTTC; cdr3_aa: CASSLLAASAQETQYF
clone_size: -; j_call: TRBJ1-2; d_call: -; v_call: TRBV5-6; cdr3_nt: TGTGCCAGCAGCTTGGTCGGGGCCTATGGCTACACCTTC; cdr3_aa: CASSLVGAYGYTF
clone_size: once; j_call: TRBJ2-5; d_call: -; v_call: TRBV19; cdr3_nt: TGTGCCACAACTTTGGTCGGGGGGCGGGGGCAAGAGACCCAGTACTTC; cdr3_aa: CATTLVGGRGQETQYF
clone_size: -; j_call: TRBJ1-1; d_call: -; v_call: TRBV29-1; cdr3_nt: TGCAGCGTTGTGGGGGCTGCTGAAGCTTTCTTT; cdr3_aa: CSVVGAAEAFF
clone_size: -; j_call: TRBJ2-7; d_call: TRBD1; v_call: TRBV5-1; cdr3_nt: TGCGCCAGCAGCTCGAGACAGGGTCCCACGTACGAGCAGTACTTC; cdr3_aa: CASSSRQGPTYEQYF
clone_size: -; j_call: TRBJ2-6; d_call: TRBD1; v_call: TRBV9; cdr3_nt: TGTGCCAGCAGCGCCCCTACAGACAGGGCTGGGGCCAACGTCCTGACTTTC; cdr3_aa: CASSAPTDRAGANVLTF
clone_size: -; j_call: TRBJ2-5; d_call: -; v_call: TRBV5-4; cdr3_nt: TGTGCCAGCAGCTTCCCGCAAGAGACCCAGTACTTC; cdr3_aa: CASSFPQETQYF
clone_size: -; j_call: TRBJ1-2; d_call: -; v_call: TRBV11-2; cdr3_nt: TGTGCCAGCAGCTCCGGGACGGTCTATGGCTACACCTTC; cdr3_aa: CASSSGTVYGYTF
clone_size: -; j_call: TRBJ1-2; d_call: -; v_call: TRBV19; cdr3_nt: TGTGCCAGTAGACCACTCCCAGGGAACTATGGCTACACCTTC; cdr3_aa: CASRPLPGNYGYTF
clone_size: -; j_call: TRBJ2-2; d_call: TRBD1; v_call: TRBV12-5; cdr3_nt: TGTGCTAGTGGCAGGGGACAGGGAAACACCGGGGAGCTGTTTTTT; cdr3_aa: CASGRGQGNTGELFF
clone_size: -; j_call: TRBJ1-6; d_call: -; v_call: TRBV19; cdr3_nt: TGTGCCAGTAGTATAGGGGGGGTCCCCTATAATTCACCCCTCCACTTT; cdr3_aa: CASSIGGVPYNSPLHF
clone_size: -; j_call: TRBJ2-4; d_call: TRBD2; v_call: TRBV2; cdr3_nt: TGTGCCAGCACTATGGGACTAGCGGGAGGGCCTGTAAGAGCCAAAAACATTCAGTACTTC; cdr3_aa: CASTMGLAGGPVRAKNIQYF
clone_size: -; j_call: TRBJ1-6; d_call: TRBD1; v_call: TRBV9; cdr3_nt: TGTGCCAGCAGCCCGGGGACAGGGGCCCGCTCCTATAATTCACCCCTCCACTTT; cdr3_aa: CASSPGTGARSYNSPLHF
clone_size: -; j_call: TRBJ1-2; d_call: TRBD1; v_call: TRBV5-1; cdr3_nt: TGCGCCAGCAGCTTACCTCCGGGGACAGGCGACGGCTACACCTTC; cdr3_aa: CASSLPPGTGDGYTF
clone_size: -; j_call: TRBJ2-3; d_call: -; v_call: TRBV6-5; cdr3_nt: TGTGCCAGCTCCGAAGGAGGGGCAGATACGCAGTATTTT; cdr3_aa: CASSEGGADTQYF
clone_size: -; j_call: TRBJ2-1; d_call: TRBD2; v_call: TRBV2; cdr3_nt: TGTGCCAAAAGTGGGGGGGGTTCCTACAATGAGCAGTTCTTC; cdr3_aa: CAKSGGGSYNEQFF
clone_size: -; j_call: TRBJ1-5; d_call: -; v_call: TRBV3-1/TRBV3-2; cdr3_nt: TGTGCCAGCAGCCAAGCTGTCAAAAATCAGCCCCAGCATTTT; cdr3_aa: CASSQAVKNQPQHF
clone_size: -; j_call: TRBJ1-2; d_call: -; v_call: TRBV6-2/TRBV6-3; cdr3_nt: TGTGCCAGCAGCCAGGGGAACTATGGCTACACCTTC; cdr3_aa: CASSQGNYGYTF
clone_size: few; j_call: TRBJ2-5; d_call: TRBD2; v_call: TRBV9; cdr3_nt: TGTGCCAGCAGCGTAGCCTTAAGGGGCGGGAGGGCCCAAGAGACCCAGTACTTC; cdr3_aa: CASSVALRGGRAQETQYF
clone_size: -; j_call: TRBJ1-4; d_call: -; v_call: TRBV15; cdr3_nt: TGTGCCACCAGCAGAGCCCCAAATGAAAAACTGTTTTTT; cdr3_aa: CATSRAPNEKLFF
clone_size: -; j_call: TRBJ1-2; d_call: TRBD1; v_call: TRBV30; cdr3_nt: TGTGCCTGGGGGGACAGGGGGCTTATCGGCTACACCTTC; cdr3_aa: CAWGDRGLIGYTF
clone_size: -; j_call: TRBJ2-3; d_call: -; v_call: TRBV23-1; cdr3_nt: TGCGCCAGCAGTCATAGGAGGGGACAGTCATCCACAGATACGCAGTATTTT; cdr3_aa: CASSHRRGQSSTDTQYF
clone_size: -; j_call: TRBJ1-2; d_call: -; v_call: TRBV12-3/TRBV12-4; cdr3_nt: TGTGCCAGCAGTTTCCTACAGGGAAATGGCTACACCTTC; cdr3_aa: CASSFLQGNGYTF
clone_size: -; j_call: TRBJ2-1; d_call: TRBD2; v_call: TRBV7-9; cdr3_nt: TGTGCCAGCAGCGGGGATGCGGGGGTTCGCAATGAGCAGTTCTTC; cdr3_aa: CASSGDAGVRNEQFF
clone_size: -; j_call: TRBJ1-2; d_call: -; v_call: TRBV12-3/TRBV12-4; cdr3_nt: TGTGCCAGCAGTACCACAGGGCATGGCTACACCTTC; cdr3_aa: CASSTTGHGYTF
clone_size: -; j_call: TRBJ2-1; d_call: TRBD2; v_call: TRBV4-3; cdr3_nt: TGCGCCAGCAGCCAAGCTACTAGCGGGAGGGCCGGTGAGCAGTTCTTC; cdr3_aa: CASSQATSGRAGEQFF
clone_size: -; j_call: TRBJ1-2; d_call: TRBD1; v_call: TRBV28; cdr3_nt: TGTGCCAGCTGGACAGGGGCTAACTATGGCTACACCTTC; cdr3_aa: CASWTGANYGYTF
clone_size: -; j_call: TRBJ2-5; d_call: TRBD2; v_call: TRBV29-1; cdr3_nt: TGCAGCGTTGAACGCGGGGGGCCCCAGTACTTC; cdr3_aa: CSVERGGPQYF
clone_size: -; j_call: TRBJ1-2; d_call: -; v_call: TRBV15; cdr3_nt: TGTGCCACCAGCGGAGTGACATTAATAACGGCTAACTATGGCTACACCTTC; cdr3_aa: CATSGVTLITANYGYTF
clone_size: -; j_call: TRBJ2-1; d_call: -; v_call: TRBV5-1; cdr3_nt: TGCGCCAGCAGCTCAGGGGGCGGGGGTAACAATGAGCAGTTCTTC; cdr3_aa: CASSSGGGGNNEQFF
clone_size: -; j_call: TRBJ1-5; d_call: -; v_call: TRBV3-1/TRBV3-2; cdr3_nt: TGTGCCAGCAGCCAAGACGGAAATCAGCCCCAGCATTTT; cdr3_aa: CASSQDGNQPQHF
clone_size: once; j_call: TRBJ2-1; d_call: TRBD2; v_call: TRBV7-2; cdr3_nt: TGTGCCAGCAGCTTAGTACTAGCGGGGAGGTACAATGAGCAGTTCTTC; cdr3_aa: CASSLVLAGRYNEQFF
clone_size: -; j_call: TRBJ2-7; d_call: TRBD2; v_call: TRBV27; cdr3_nt: TGTGCCAGCAATTCCCTTGCGGGAGTCATAGGAAGCGAGCAGTACTTC; cdr3_aa: CASNSLAGVIGSEQYF
clone_size: -; j_call: TRBJ1-2; d_call: -; v_call: TRBV6-5; cdr3_nt: TGTGCCAGCACCGAGGAGGGGCGCCTAGGTGGCTACACCTTC; cdr3_aa: CASTEEGRLGGYTF
clone_size: -; j_call: TRBJ2-1; d_call: -; v_call: TRBV5-1; cdr3_nt: TGCGCCAGCAGCTTGGGTTGGCGGGTGGGCTCCTACAATGAGCAGTTCTTC; cdr3_aa: CASSLGWRVGSYNEQFF
clone_size: -; j_call: TRBJ2-1; d_call: -; v_call: TRBV7-9; cdr3_nt: TGTGCCAGCACCCCGGCGAGGGACAATGAGCAGTTCTTC; cdr3_aa: CASTPARDNEQFF
clone_size: -; j_call: TRBJ2-2; d_call: -; v_call: TRBV7-2; cdr3_nt: TGTGCCAGCAGTACTTCTGCTGCGAGGCACACCGGGGAGCTGTTTTTT; cdr3_aa: CASSTSAARHTGELFF
clone_size: once; j_call: TRBJ1-6; d_call: -; v_call: TRBV6-2/TRBV6-3; cdr3_nt: TGTGCCAGCAGTTACTGGACGGATCCTAAGGTCTATAATTCACCCCTCCACTTT; cdr3_aa: CASSYWTDPKVYNSPLHF
clone_size: -; j_call: TRBJ2-3; d_call: -; v_call: TRBV18; cdr3_nt: TGTGCCAGCTCACCCAACAGGCAGGGCACAGATACGCAGTATTTT; cdr3_aa: CASSPNRQGTDTQYF
clone_size: -; j_call: TRBJ2-3; d_call: -; v_call: TRBV2; cdr3_nt: TGTGCCAGCAGGGCCGGGAGCACTAGCACAGATACGCAGTATTTT; cdr3_aa: CASRAGSTSTDTQYF
clone_size: -; j_call: TRBJ1-4; d_call: TRBD1; v_call: TRBV28; cdr3_nt: TGTGCCAGCAGTTTCTCAGGACAGGGGTCCAGGGAAAAACTGTTTTTT; cdr3_aa: CASSFSGQGSREKLFF
clone_size: -; j_call: TRBJ2-6; d_call: -; v_call: TRBV18; cdr3_nt: TGTGCCAGCTCACCACGCCGGGGAGGGGGCTCTGGGGCCAACGTCCTGACTTTC; cdr3_aa: CASSPRRGGGSGANVLTF
clone_size: -; j_call: TRBJ1-6; d_call: -; v_call: TRBV6-2/TRBV6-3; cdr3_nt: TGTGCCAGCAGTTCTCAGCAAATATATAATTCACCCCTCCACTTT; cdr3_aa: CASSSQQIYNSPLHF
clone_size: -; j_call: TRBJ2-7; d_call: -; v_call: TRBV2; cdr3_nt: TGTGCCAGCAGTGATCTGAATTCCTACGAGCAGTACTTC; cdr3_aa: CASSDLNSYEQYF
clone_size: -; j_call: TRBJ1-2; d_call: -; v_call: TRBV10-3; cdr3_nt: TGTGCCATCAGTGAAACGGAAGCTAACTATGGCTACACCTTC; cdr3_aa: CAISETEANYGYTF